The source of this T cell receptor (beta chain) is a study of neoadjuvant nivolumab and ipilimumab in lung cancer. Looking at the study overall: Nivolumab 3 mg/kg was given days 1, 15 and 29, plus ipilimumab 1 mg/kg day 1 in combination.

Study-level findings and limits: Compared with tumor-adjacent uninvolved lung, resected tumors showed greater richness and clonality. Pathologic regression was not significantly tied to TCR clonality.

A word on this clone: Its antigen is currently unknown.

Generated by immunoSEQ multiplex PCR, the TCRdb table keeps only in-frame clones and is missing some. Of roughly 28,000 clones in the sample, roughly three quarters are singletons; the top ten hold about 18%. This CDR3 is 14 amino acids long. Germline loops: CDR1 SGHVS, CDR2 FQNEAQ. The V and J ends lost 3 bases and 2 bases respectively, with 11 bases between them. This rearrangement joins TRBV7-8 to TRBJ2-7; D gene ambiguous. This TCR was recovered from an adult with non-small cell lung cancer. Sequencing used tumor tissue, obtained after neoadjuvant nivolumab, alone or with ipilimumab, at or shortly before surgery. Written as DNA, the CDR3 is TGTGCCAGCAGCTTTAGGGTCGGCACCTACGAGCAGTACTTC. It yields the protein CASSFRVGTYEQYF.